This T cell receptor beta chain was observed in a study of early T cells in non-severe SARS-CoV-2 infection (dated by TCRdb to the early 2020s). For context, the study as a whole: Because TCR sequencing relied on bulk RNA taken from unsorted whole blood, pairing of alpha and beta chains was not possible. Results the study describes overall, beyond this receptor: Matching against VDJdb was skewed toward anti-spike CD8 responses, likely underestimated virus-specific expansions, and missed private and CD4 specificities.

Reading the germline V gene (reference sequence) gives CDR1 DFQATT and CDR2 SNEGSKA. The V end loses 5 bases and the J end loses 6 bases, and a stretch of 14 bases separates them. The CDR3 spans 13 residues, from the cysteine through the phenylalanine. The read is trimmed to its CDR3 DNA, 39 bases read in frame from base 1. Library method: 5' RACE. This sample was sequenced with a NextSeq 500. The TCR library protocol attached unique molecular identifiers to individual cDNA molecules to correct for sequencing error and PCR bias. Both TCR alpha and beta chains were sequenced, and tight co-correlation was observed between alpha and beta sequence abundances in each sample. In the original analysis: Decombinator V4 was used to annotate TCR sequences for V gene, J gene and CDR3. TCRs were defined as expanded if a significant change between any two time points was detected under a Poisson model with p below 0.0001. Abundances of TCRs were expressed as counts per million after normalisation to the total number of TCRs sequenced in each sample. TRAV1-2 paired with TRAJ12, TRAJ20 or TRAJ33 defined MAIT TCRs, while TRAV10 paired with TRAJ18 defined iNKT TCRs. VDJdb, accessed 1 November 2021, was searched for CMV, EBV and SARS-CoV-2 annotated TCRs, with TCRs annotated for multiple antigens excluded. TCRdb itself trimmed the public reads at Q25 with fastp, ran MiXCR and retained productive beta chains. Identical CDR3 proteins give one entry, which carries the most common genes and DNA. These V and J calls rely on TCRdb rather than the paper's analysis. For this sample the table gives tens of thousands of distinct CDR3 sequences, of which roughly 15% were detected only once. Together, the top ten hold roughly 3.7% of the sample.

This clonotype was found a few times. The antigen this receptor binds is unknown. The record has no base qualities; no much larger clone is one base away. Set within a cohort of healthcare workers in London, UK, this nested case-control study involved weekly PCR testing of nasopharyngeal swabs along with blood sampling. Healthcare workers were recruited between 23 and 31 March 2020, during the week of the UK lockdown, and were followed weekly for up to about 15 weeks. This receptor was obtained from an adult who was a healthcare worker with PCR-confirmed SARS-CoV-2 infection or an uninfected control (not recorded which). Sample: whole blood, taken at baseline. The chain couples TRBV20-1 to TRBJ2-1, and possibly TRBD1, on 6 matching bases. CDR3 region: CSAGSGTLNEQFF. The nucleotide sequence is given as TGCAGTGCTGGGTCCGGGACACTCAATGAGCAGTTCTTC.